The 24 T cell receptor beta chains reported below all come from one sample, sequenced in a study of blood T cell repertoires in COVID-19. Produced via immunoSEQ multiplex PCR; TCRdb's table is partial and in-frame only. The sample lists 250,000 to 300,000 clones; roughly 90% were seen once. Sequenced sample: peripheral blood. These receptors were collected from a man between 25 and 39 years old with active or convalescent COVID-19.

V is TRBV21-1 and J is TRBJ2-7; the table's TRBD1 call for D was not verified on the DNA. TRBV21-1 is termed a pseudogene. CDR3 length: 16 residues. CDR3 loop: CASSKRDPPGQGRLYF. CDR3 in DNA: TGTGCCAGCAGCAAGAGGGACCCGCCGGGACAGGGAAGGCTCTACTTC.

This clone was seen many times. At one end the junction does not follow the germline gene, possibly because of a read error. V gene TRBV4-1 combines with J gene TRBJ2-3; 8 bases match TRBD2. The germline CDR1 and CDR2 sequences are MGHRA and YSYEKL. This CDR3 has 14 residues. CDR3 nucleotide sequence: TGCGCCAGCAGCTCACGGACTAGCACTGATACGCAGTATTTT. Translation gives CASSSRTSTDTQYF.

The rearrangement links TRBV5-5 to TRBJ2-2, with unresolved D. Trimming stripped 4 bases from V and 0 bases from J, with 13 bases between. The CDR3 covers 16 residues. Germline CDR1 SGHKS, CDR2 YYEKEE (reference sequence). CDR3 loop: CASSPPRIANTGELFF. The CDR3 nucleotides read TGTGCCAGCAGCCCCCCCAGGATCGCGAACACCGGGGAGCTGTTTTTT.

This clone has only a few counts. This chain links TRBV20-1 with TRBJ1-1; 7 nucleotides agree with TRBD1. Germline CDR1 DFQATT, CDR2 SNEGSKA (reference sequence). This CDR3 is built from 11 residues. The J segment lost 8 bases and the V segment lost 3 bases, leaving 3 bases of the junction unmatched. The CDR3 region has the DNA TGCAGTGCTAGCCGGGACAGAGAAGCTTTCTTT. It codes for CSASRDREAFF.

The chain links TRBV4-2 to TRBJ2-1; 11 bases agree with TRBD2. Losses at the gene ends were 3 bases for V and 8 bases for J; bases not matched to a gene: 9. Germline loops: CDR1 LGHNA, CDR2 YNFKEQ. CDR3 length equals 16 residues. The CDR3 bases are TGTGCCAGCAGCCAGCTTAGCGGGGGGGCCCTTTATGAGCAGTTCTTC. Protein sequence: CASSQLSGGALYEQFF.

For the CDR3, the DNA is TGTGCCAGCAGCGTCCTGGGGGGGAAGAACACTGAAGCTTTCTTT. Its translation is CASSVLGGKNTEAFF. This chain links TRBV7-2 with TRBJ1-1, with TRBD1 as a possible D gene (5 bases). Germline CDR1 reads SGHTA; CDR2 reads FQGNSA. The V and J ends lost 5 bases and 1 base respectively, with 14 bases between them. The CDR3 consists of 15 residues.

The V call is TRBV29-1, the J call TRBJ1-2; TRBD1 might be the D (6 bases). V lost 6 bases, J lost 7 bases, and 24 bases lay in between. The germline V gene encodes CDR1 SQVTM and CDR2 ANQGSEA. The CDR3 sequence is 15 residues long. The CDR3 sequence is CSVGSDGPIGGGYTF. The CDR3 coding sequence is TGCAGCGTGGGATCGGACGGCCCAATAGGGGGTGGCTACACCTTC.

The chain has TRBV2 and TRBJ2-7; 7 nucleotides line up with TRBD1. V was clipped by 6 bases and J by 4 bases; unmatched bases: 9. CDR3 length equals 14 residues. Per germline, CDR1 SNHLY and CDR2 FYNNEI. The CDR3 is CASRNSGTEYEQYF. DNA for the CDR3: TGTGCCAGCAGGAACTCCGGGACAGAATACGAGCAGTACTTC.

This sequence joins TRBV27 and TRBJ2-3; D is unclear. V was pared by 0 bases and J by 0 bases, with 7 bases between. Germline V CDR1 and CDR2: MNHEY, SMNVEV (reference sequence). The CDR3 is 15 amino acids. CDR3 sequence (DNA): TGTGCCAGCAGTTTATCACCCACTAGCACAGATACGCAGTATTTT. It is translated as CASSLSPTSTDTQYF.

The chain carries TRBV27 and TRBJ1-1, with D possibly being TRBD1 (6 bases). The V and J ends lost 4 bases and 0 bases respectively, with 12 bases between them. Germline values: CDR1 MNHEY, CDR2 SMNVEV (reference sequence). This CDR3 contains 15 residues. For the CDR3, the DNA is TGTGCCAGCAGTTGGAACCAGGGGCTGAACACTGAAGCTTTCTTT. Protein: CASSWNQGLNTEAFF.

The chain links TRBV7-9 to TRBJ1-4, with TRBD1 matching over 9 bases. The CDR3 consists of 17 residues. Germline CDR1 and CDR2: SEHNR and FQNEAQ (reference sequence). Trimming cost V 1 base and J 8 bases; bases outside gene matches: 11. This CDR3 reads CASSLEGVGTGYEKLFF. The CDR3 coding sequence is TGTGCCAGCAGCTTAGAAGGGGTTGGGACAGGGTACGAAAAACTGTTTTTT.

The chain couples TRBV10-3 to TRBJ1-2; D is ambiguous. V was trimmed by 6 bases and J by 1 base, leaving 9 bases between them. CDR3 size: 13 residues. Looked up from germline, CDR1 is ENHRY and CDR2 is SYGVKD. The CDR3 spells CAISTQFNYGYTF. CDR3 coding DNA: TGTGCCATCAGCACTCAATTTAACTATGGCTACACCTTC.

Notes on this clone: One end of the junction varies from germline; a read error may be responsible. For the CDR3, the DNA is TGTGCCGCACCTGAGGCTTTCTTT. Translating gives CAAPEAFF. The chain employs TRBV7-7 and TRBJ1-1; no clear D. CDR3 length: 8 residues. The germline V gene has CDR1 SSHAT and CDR2 FNYEAQ (reference sequence).

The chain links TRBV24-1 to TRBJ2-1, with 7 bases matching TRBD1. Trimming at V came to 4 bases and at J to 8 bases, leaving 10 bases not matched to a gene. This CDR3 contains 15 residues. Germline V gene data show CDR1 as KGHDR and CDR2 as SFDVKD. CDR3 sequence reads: CATSDSGQLEDEQFF. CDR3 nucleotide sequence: TGTGCCACCAGTGACTCGGGACAGTTGGAGGATGAGCAGTTCTTC.

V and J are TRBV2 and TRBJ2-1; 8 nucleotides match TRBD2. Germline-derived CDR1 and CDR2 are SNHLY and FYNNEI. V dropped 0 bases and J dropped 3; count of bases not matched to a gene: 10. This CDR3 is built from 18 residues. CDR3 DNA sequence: TGTGCCAGCAGTGAAGCGCTTCTCGGTAGCGGGATCTACAATGAGCAGTTCTTC. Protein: CASSEALLGSGIYNEQFF.

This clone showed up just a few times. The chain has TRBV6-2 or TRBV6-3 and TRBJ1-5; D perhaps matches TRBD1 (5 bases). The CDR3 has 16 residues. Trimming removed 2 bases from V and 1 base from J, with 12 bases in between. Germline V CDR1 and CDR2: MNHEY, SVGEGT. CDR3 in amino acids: CASSYIGALSNQPQHF. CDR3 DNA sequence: TGTGCCAGCAGTTACATTGGGGCTTTGAGCAATCAGCCCCAGCATTTT.

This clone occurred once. CDR3 sequence (DNA): TGTGCCAGCAGCACCCGGACTGTTTCGAACACCGGGGAGCTGTTTTTT. This encodes CASSTRTVSNTGELFF. This chain uses TRBV11-2 with TRBJ2-2; maybe TRBD2 (5 bases). V gave up 5 bases and J gave up 0 bases, with 13 bases separating them. Germline loops: CDR1 SGHAT, CDR2 FQNNGV. This CDR3 has 16 amino acids.

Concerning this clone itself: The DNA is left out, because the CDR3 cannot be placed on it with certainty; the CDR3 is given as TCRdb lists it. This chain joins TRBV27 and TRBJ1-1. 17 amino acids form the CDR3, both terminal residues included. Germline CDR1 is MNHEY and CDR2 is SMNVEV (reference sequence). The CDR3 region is CASSLFGAGTRNTEAFF.

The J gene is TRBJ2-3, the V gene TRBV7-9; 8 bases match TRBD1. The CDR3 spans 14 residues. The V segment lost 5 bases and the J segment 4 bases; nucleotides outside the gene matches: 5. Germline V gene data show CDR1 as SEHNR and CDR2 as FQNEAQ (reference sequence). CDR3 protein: CASSTTGGSDTQYF. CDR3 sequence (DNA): TGTGCCAGCAGCACAACAGGGGGATCAGATACGCAGTATTTT.

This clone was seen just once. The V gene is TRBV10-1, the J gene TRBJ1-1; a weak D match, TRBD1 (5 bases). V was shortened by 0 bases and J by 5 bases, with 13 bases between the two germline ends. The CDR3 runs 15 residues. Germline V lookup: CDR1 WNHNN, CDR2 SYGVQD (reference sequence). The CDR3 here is CASSESIRGKTEAFF. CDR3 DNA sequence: TGCGCCAGCAGTGAGTCAATAAGGGGTAAGACTGAAGCTTTCTTT.

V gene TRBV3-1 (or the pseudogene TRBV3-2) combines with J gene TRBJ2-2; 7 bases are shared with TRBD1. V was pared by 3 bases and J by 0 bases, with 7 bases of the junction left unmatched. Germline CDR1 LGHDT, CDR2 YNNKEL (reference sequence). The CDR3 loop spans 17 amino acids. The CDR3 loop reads CASSHVTGESNTGELFF. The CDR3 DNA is TGTGCCAGCAGCCATGTAACAGGGGAGTCGAACACCGGGGAGCTGTTTTTT.

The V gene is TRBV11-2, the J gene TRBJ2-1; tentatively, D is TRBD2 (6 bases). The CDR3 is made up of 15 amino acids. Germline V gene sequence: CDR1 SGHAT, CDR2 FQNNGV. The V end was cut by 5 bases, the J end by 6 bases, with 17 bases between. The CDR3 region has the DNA TGTGCCAGCAGCCGGGATGTATCAGCGGGCAATGAGCAGTTCTTC. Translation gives CASSRDVSAGNEQFF.

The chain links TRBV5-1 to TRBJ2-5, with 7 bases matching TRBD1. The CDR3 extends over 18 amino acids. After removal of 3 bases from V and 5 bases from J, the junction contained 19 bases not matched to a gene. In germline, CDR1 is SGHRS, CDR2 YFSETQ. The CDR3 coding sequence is TGCGCCAGCAGCTCGCTTTACAGGGGTGAATTACGTTTGGAGACCCAGTACTTC. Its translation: CASSSLYRGELRLETQYF.

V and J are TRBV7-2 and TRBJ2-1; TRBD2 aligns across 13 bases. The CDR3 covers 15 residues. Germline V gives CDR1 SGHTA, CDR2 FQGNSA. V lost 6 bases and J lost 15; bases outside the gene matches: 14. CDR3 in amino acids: CASRLAPTSGGPGFF. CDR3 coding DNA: TGTGCCAGCAGACTGGCCCCGACTAGCGGGGGGCCCGGGTTCTTC.